This T cell receptor (beta chain) was recovered during a study of T cell repertoires in cytomegalovirus infection. The CDR3 length is 17 residues. CDR1 is ENHRY and CDR2 is SYGVKD in the germline V gene. V was trimmed by 5 bases and J by 0 bases, leaving 14 bases between them. This clonotype has more than one count but fewer than ten. What it binds is unknown. TCRdb independently ran MiXCR on the reads; one entry per CDR3 protein. The sample lists hundreds of thousands of distinct CDR3 sequences, about two fifths occurring once. The sample was cultured PBMCs, taken from culture after CMV antigen stimulation. The sequence was obtained from a human donor in good health (CMV status not recorded). Some clones in this sample may be carry-over from other donors' samples. This sequence joins TRBV10-3 and TRBJ2-6; the D call may be TRBD1 or TRBD2 (5 bases each). The CDR3: CAISTGTGISGANVLTF. CDR3 nucleotides: TGTGCCATCAGTACCGGGACGGGGATCTCTGGGGCCAACGTCCTGACTTTC.